A selection of T cell receptor beta chains follows, all from one sample in a study of Ad26.COV2.S vaccination and SARS-CoV-2 variants. The assay was immunoSEQ multiplex PCR, and TCRdb's table has in-frame clones only and misses some. The sample has 150,000 to 200,000 clones; around 88% are singletons. Sequenced material: peripheral blood, taken after recovery from COVID-19. These receptors all stem from a human donor who had recovered from COVID-19. CDR3s include the opening cysteine and the closing phenylalanine or tryptophan. The order of the fields is clone size, J gene, V gene, D gene, CDR3 DNA, CDR3 protein. The D gene is left open where the match is weak. A row's size may be missing; if present it is once, few, many or a size class.

>once|TRBJ2-7|TRBV19|.
TGTGCCGCCGGTAGTTCCTACGAGCAGTACTTC
CAAGSSYEQYF
>.|TRBJ2-5|TRBV14|.
TGTGCCAGCAGCCAATGGGGCACAGAAGAGACCCAGTACTTC
CASSQWGTEETQYF
>.|TRBJ1-1|TRBV6-1|.
TGTGCCAGCAGTGAACTTGTCGGACAAGGGGCTGAAGCTTTCTTT
CASSELVGQGAEAFF
>.|TRBJ2-7|TRBV7-8|TRBD1
TGTGCCAGCAGCCCAGCCCTTGGGACAGCTTCATACGAGCAGTACTTC
CASSPALGTASYEQYF
>.|TRBJ2-7|TRBV5-4|TRBD2
TGTGCCAGCAGCGCATCTAGCGGGTTCAACGAGCAGTACTTC
CASSASSGFNEQYF
>.|TRBJ1-5|TRBV6-1|.
TGTGCCAGCAGTGAAGAGCCCAGTATCTCTTTGCATTTT
CASSEEPSISLHF
>.|TRBJ1-4|TRBV5-1|.
TGCGCCAGCAGCCGGGACTCGGACTTTAATGAAAAACTGTTTTTT
CASSRDSDFNEKLFF
>once|TRBJ1-3|TRBV5-6|TRBD1
TGTGCCAGCAGCCCTGGGACAGGCGGAGGAAACACCATATATTTT
CASSPGTGGGNTIYF
>.|TRBJ2-3|TRBV25-1|TRBD2
TGTGCCAGCAGTTTGACTAGCGGGGGGGACAGTCATACGCAGTATTTT
CASSLTSGGDSHTQYF
>once|TRBJ2-2|TRBV11-2|.
TGTGCCAGCAGCTTGGACGGGGAGCTGTTTTTT
CASSLDGELFF
>.|TRBJ2-3|TRBV5-1|TRBD2
TGCGCCAGCAGCAGGTTTGTAGCGGGAGCAGATACGCAGTATTTT
CASSRFVAGADTQYF
>.|TRBJ1-4|TRBV2|.
TGTGCCAGCAGTGCGGGACTGGAAGAAAAACTGTTTTTT
CASSAGLEEKLFF
>.|TRBJ1-2|TRBV18|.
TGTGCCAGCTCACTCAAGGCTCTCGCAGACCACGCTAACTATGGCTACACCTTC
CASSLKALADHANYGYTF
>.|TRBJ2-3|TRBV2|.
TGTGCCAGCAGCAGGGGGGGTGGGGCAGATACGCAGTATTTT
CASSRGGGADTQYF
>.|TRBJ1-2|TRBV6-1|TRBD1
TGTGCCAGCAGTGAAGCGGCGTGGACAGGCAACTATGGCTACACCTTC
CASSEAAWTGNYGYTF
>.|TRBJ1-5|TRBV6-2/TRBV6-3|.
TGTGCCAGCAGTTACAACAGCAATCAGCCCCAGCATTTT
CASSYNSNQPQHF
>few|TRBJ1-5|TRBV19|TRBD1
TGTGCCAGTAGTTCCCACCCCGGGACAGGGGACTATAGCAATCAGCCCCAGCATTTT
CASSSHPGTGDYSNQPQHF
>.|TRBJ1-1|TRBV18|.
TGTGCCAGCTCACCAAGCACTGGGAAACTGAACACTGAAGCTTTCTTT
CASSPSTGKLNTEAFF
>.|TRBJ1-1|TRBV12-5|.
TGTGCTAGTGGTCTGGGGAGAGAAGGGTGGAACACTGAAGCTTTCTTT
CASGLGREGWNTEAFF
>.|TRBJ1-5|TRBV18|.
TGTGCCAGCTCACTGGGACCGATAACCAATCAGCCCCAGCATTTT
CASSLGPITNQPQHF
>.|TRBJ1-2|TRBV27|.
TGTGCCAGCAGTCCGGGGGGGAACTATGGCTACACCTTC
CASSPGGNYGYTF
>.|TRBJ2-1|TRBV20-1|.
TGCAGTGCAAGTCGGGGGCCTACTTACAATGAGCAGTTCTTC
CSASRGPTYNEQFF
>.|TRBJ2-2|TRBV6-6|.
TGTGCCAGCAGTATCAGGGAGACCGGGGAGCTGTTTTTT
CASSIRETGELFF
>.|TRBJ2-3|TRBV9|.
TGTGCCAGCAGCGTAGAACCATCTAGCACAGATACGCAGTATTTT
CASSVEPSSTDTQYF
>many|TRBJ1-2|TRBV12-3/TRBV12-4|.
TGTGCCAGCAGTCCCGACATGCTATATGGCTACACCTTC
CASSPDMLYGYTF